This TCR beta chain came from a study of blood T cell repertoires in COVID-19. Per the germline V gene, CDR1 is SGHKS and CDR2 is YYEKEE (reference sequence). Germline trimming cut 2 bases from V and 0 bases from J; bases unmatched to any gene: 11. The CDR3 contains 19 residues. As processed by the authors: Reference gene primer amplification gave nucleated cell count estimates. Clones were sequenced by immunoSEQ multiplex PCR, and TCRdb holds only the in-frame ones, with some missing. V and J calls and clone size follow that table, whereas D and trimming were derived from the DNA. The sample holds about 190,000 clones, about 81% seen once.

The clonotype was recovered from a woman in her twenties or thirties who had recovered from COVID-19. The V and J genes are TRBV5-5 and TRBJ2-7; 13 positions match TRBD2. The sample consisted of PBMCs or T cells enriched from blood (not recorded which). CDR3 in DNA: TGTGCCAGCAGCTTTCCGACTAGCGGGAGGCCTAGGAGCTCCTACGAGCAGTACTTC. Translated: CASSFPTSGRPRSSYEQYF.